This TCR beta chain emerged from a study of vaccination effects on CD4 cells after COVID-19. Assay: immunoSEQ multiplex PCR; the TCRdb copy retains only in-frame clones and omits some. The sample has around 50,000 clones, under 80% seen once; the top ten hold 4.5% to 7%. In germline, CDR1 is SGHNT, CDR2 YENEEA. The CDR3 consists of 16 residues. The trim removed 0 bases at V and 1 base at J, leaving 2 bases unmatched. In the case of this clone: Its antigen is unknown.

Viral peptide pools were used in the ViraFEST assay to expand antigen-specific CD4+ T cells, and sequencing came afterward. Following 10 days of culture, CD4+ T cells were isolated. SARS-CoV-2 infected the person between March and December 2020, as confirmed by PCR. Specimen: CD4+ T cells from PBMCs cultured with HIV peptides, collected before COVID-19 vaccination. Documented subset: HIV-1 Nef peptide pool negative control/reference culture. The origin of this receptor is a human donor who had a prior SARS-CoV-2 infection. V gene TRBV11-3 combines with J gene TRBJ2-2, with TRBD2 matching 7 bases. The CDR3 protein is CASSLDGGRNTGELFF. The DNA of the CDR3 is TGTGCCAGCAGCTTAGACGGCGGGAGGAACACCGGGGAGCTGTTTTTT.